Following are 9 T cell receptor beta chains from one sample sequenced in a study of blood T cells in healthy people across ages. Combining a sample-barcoded 5' primer with a J-beta primer mix, a second PCR ran for 7 to 11 cycles. TCRdb reprocessed the 5' RACE reads with MiXCR, giving one entry per CDR3 protein. The data contain about 640,000 distinct CDR3 sequences, approximately 59% of them singletons. Sequencing input: blood. The receptors come from a man aged 55 to 70 in good health.

The J gene is TRBJ2-5, the V gene TRBV3-1; D tentatively reads TRBD1 or TRBD2 (5 bases each). The end of the DNA aligns better with TRBJ2-7, so the J call may be wrong. CDR1 LGHDT and CDR2 YNNKEL come from the germline V gene (reference sequence). The CDR3 covers 15 residues. CDR3 residues: CASSPPGTQGYEQYF. CDR3 bases: TGTGCCAGCAGCCCTCCCGGGACCCAAGGTTACGAGCAGTACTTC.

This chain uses TRBV20-1 with TRBJ2-1; 7 bases line up with TRBD1. Germline trimming cut 0 bases from V and 6 bases from J; bases unmatched to any gene: 8. CDR3 length: 15 residues. The germline CDR1 and CDR2 sequences are DFQATT and SNEGSKA (reference sequence). CDR3 sequence (DNA): TGCAGTGCTAGAGACCCTAGGGACAGCCTCAATGAGCAGTTCTTC. This gives the protein CSARDPRDSLNEQFF.

The chain combines TRBV24-1 with TRBJ2-1; perhaps TRBD2 as D (7 bases). The length of the CDR3 is 17 residues. CDR1 and CDR2 (germline): KGHDR, SFDVKD. With 5 bases removed from V and 0 bases from J, the gap between germline ends came to 16 bases. The CDR3 nucleotides are TGTGCCACCAGTGGGCGGGGGCCACGGGGCTCCTACAATGAGCAGTTCTTC. This gives the protein CATSGRGPRGSYNEQFF.

The sample holds a few counts of this clonotype. V is TRBV5-1 and J is TRBJ2-4, with D hard to call. Trimming pared 0 bases from V and 8 bases from J, leaving 12 bases between. Germline CDR1 and CDR2: SGHRS and YFSETQ. This CDR3 is 14 amino acids long. CDR3 protein: CASSLDKSMDIQYF. Here the CDR3 DNA reads TGCGCCAGCAGCTTGGATAAGTCTATGGACATTCAGTACTTC.

The genes are TRBV6-1 and TRBJ2-5, with TRBD1 identical over 8 bases. The J call may be wrong; the DNA end is better matched by TRBJ2-7. Germline CDR1 is MNHNS and CDR2 is SASEGT. This CDR3 has 15 residues. In nucleotides, the CDR3 is TGTGCCAGCAGTACGGACAGGGCCCTCTCCTACGAGCAGTACTTC. Amino acid sequence: CASSTDRALSYEQYF.

CDR3 sequence reads: CASSLRSGGAYNEQFF. For the CDR3, the DNA is TGCGCCAGCAGCTTGCGAAGCGGGGGGGCCTACAATGAGCAGTTCTTC. This chain joins TRBV5-1 and TRBJ2-1; 10 bases agree with TRBD2. Germline-derived CDR1 and CDR2 are SGHRS and YFSETQ. CDR3 size: 16 residues. Trimming removed 1 base from V and 2 bases from J; junction bases left unmatched: 3.

The chain has TRBV6-6 and TRBJ1-2; 8 bases are shared with TRBD1. The junction had 5 bases not matched to a gene; V was cut back by 6 bases and J by 2 bases. The germline gives CDR1 MNHNY, CDR2 SVGAGI (reference sequence). The CDR3 length is 14 residues. Here the CDR3 reads CASRETGANYGYTF. The CDR3 DNA follows: TGTGCCAGCAGGGAGACAGGGGCCAACTATGGCTACACCTTC.

The chain uses TRBV5-5 and TRBJ2-2, with D tentatively TRBD2 (5 bases). The CDR3 is 16 residues long. The ends were cut back, 4 bases at V and 6 bases at J, with 19 bases in the middle. The V gene's germline CDR1 is SGHKS and CDR2 YYEKEE (reference sequence). CDR3 in amino acids: CASSVLLGRGPGELFF. CDR3 bases: TGTGCCAGCAGCGTTCTTCTGGGCCGGGGTCCCGGGGAGCTGTTTTTT.

Regarding this clonotype: The junction does not match germline at one end; this may be a read error. In nucleotides, the CDR3 is TGCGCCAGCAGCTTTACAGGGGGCGTCAACTATGGTTACACCTTC. Translating gives CASSFTGGVNYGYTF. This chain links TRBV5-1 with TRBJ1-2; 9 bases map to TRBD1. The CDR3 runs 15 residues. Germline CDR1 SGHRS, CDR2 YFSETQ.